The sequence of this T cell receptor beta chain was determined in a study of shared clonotypes between healthy human individuals. Study as a whole: Three plates each covered CD4 naive and memory; CD8 naive two, CD8 memory one.

In regard to this clone: The antigen remains unidentified.

The ends were cut back, 1 base at V and 2 bases at J, with 21 bases in the middle. CDR1 is MNHEY and CDR2 is SMNVEV in the germline V gene (reference sequence). CDR3 length: 19 amino acids. Assay: immunoSEQ multiplex PCR; the TCRdb copy retains only in-frame clones and omits some. Altogether roughly 1,000,000 clones are present, around three quarters being singletons, with the ten largest covering more than 0.5%. Findings and caveats of the study: Larger richness was generally estimated for naive than memory subsets. About 5% of naive CD4 clonotypes were shared across a handful of donors.

The chain combines TRBV27 with TRBJ1-5; perhaps TRBD1 as D (5 bases). The sequenced sample consisted of memory CD4+ T cells from PBMCs. The subset here: CD45RA-negative fraction. The sequence derives from a man between 18 and 35 years old in good health. Some clones in this sample may be carry-over from other donors' samples. The CDR3 region has the DNA TGTGCCAGCAGTTTATTGATCTCGGGGCCAAAAGAGGGCAATCAGCCCCAGCATTTT. It codes for CASSLLISGPKEGNQPQHF.